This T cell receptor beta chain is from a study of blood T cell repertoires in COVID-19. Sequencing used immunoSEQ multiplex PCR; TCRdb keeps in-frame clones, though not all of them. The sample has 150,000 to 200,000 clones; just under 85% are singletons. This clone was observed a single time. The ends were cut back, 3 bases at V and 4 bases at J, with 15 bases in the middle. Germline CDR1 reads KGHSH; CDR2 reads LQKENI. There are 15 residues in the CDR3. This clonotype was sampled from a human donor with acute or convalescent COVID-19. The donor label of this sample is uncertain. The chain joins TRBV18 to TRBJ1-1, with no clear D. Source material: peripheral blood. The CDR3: CASSPREGVGTEAFF. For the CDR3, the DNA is TGTGCCAGCTCACCGCGGGAGGGAGTAGGCACTGAAGCTTTCTTT.